This TCR beta chain was identified in a study of T cell repertoires in cytomegalovirus infection. Study conclusions and caveats: In two of eight donors, the top clonotype was HLA-C-restricted CMV-specific.

Trimming stripped 5 bases from V and 2 bases from J, with 11 bases between. This CDR3 is 14 amino acids long. CDR1 and CDR2 (germline): MNHNS, SASEGT. This clonotype was recorded many times. Its antigen is not known. TCRdb recomputed calls from the reads with MiXCR, one row per CDR3 protein. The sample lists about 400,000 distinct CDR3 sequences; 15% to 20% were seen once. Sequenced sample: PBMCs. The receptor was derived from a human donor in good health (CMV status not recorded). Some clones in this sample may be carry-over from other donors' samples. The chain carries TRBV6-1 and TRBJ2-3; weak D call: TRBD1 (6 bases). The CDR3 loop reads CASSLGTHTDTQYF. The CDR3 DNA sequence: TGTGCCAGCAGTCTAGGGACACACACAGATACGCAGTATTTT.